These 30 T cell receptor beta chains came from one sample sequenced in a study of OX40 agonist ivuxolimab in advanced cancers. Data came from immunoSEQ multiplex PCR; TCRdb stores just in-frame clones and leaves some out. The repertoire has 60,000 to 65,000 clones, around 90% of them found once; the top ten carry about 25%. Material: CD4+ or CD8+ T cells sorted from blood, obtained in a trial of the OX40 agonist ivuxolimab. These receptors were obtained from an adult with an advanced solid tumor such as melanoma, head and neck, liver or kidney cancer.

This clone has just a few counts. This chain connects TRBV27 to TRBJ2-5, with TRBD1 matching 9 bases. Germline V CDR1 and CDR2: MNHEY, SMNVEV (reference sequence). The CDR3 spans 15 residues. V was clipped by 0 bases and J by 4 bases; unmatched bases: 3. The CDR3 spells CASSLSPGQGETQYF. The CDR3 DNA reads TGTGCCAGCAGTTTATCGCCGGGACAGGGAGAGACCCAGTACTTC.

This rearrangement joins TRBV18 to TRBJ2-7; D is perhaps TRBD2 (6 bases). CDR1 and CDR2 (germline): KGHSH, LQKENI. This CDR3 region has 15 residues. V gave up 2 bases and J gave up 7 bases, with 18 bases separating them. In nucleotides, the CDR3 is TGTGCCAGCTCACCAGGCGGGGAAAAGTATAGGGAGCAGTACTTC. Residues: CASSPGGEKYREQYF.

This chain links TRBV30 with TRBJ2-1; 9 positions agree with TRBD2. Germline V gene sequence: CDR1 GTSNPN, CDR2 SVGIG (reference sequence). J lost 4 bases, V lost 5 bases, and 12 bases had no gene match. The CDR3 has 16 amino acids. CDR3 region: CAWAHRTSGPYNEQFF. The CDR3 nucleotides are TGTGCCTGGGCCCATCGAACTAGCGGGCCATACAATGAGCAGTTCTTC.

The genes are TRBV5-5 and TRBJ2-2; 9 positions match TRBD1. The CDR3 covers 15 residues. V dropped 2 bases and J dropped 8; count of bases not matched to a gene: 7. Germline V gene data show CDR1 as SGHKS and CDR2 as YYEKEE (reference sequence). The CDR3 loop is CASSFRTGVRGELFF. As DNA, the CDR3 is TGTGCCAGCAGCTTCCGGACAGGGGTGCGTGGGGAGCTGTTTTTT.

The CDR3 protein is CASSSRIRTEAFF. The CDR3 nucleotides are TGCGCCAGCAGTTCCCGGATCCGGACTGAAGCTTTCTTT. The chain links TRBV5-1 to TRBJ1-1; the D is unclear. The CDR3 spans 13 residues. Trimming stripped 5 bases from V and 5 bases from J, with 13 bases between. Germline V gene lookup returns CDR1 SGHRS and CDR2 YFSETQ.

The chain has TRBV10-3 and TRBJ2-1; no reliable D call. Deletions cut 2 bases from V and 0 bases from J, with 8 bases between. The CDR3 has 15 amino acids. The germline V gene encodes CDR1 ENHRY and CDR2 SYGVKD. The CDR3 loop reads CAISEGTSSYNEQFF. CDR3 nucleotide sequence: TGTGCCATCAGTGAGGGCACGAGCTCCTACAATGAGCAGTTCTTC.

The V gene is TRBV27, the J gene TRBJ2-7; 8 bases are a match to TRBD2. With V trimmed by 3 bases and J by 2 bases, 0 bases remained unmatched. Germline CDR1 reads MNHEY; CDR2 reads SMNVEV (reference sequence). CDR3 length: 13 residues. The CDR3 is CASSFSGAYEQYF. Written as DNA, the CDR3 is TGTGCCAGCAGTTTTAGCGGGGCCTACGAGCAGTACTTC.

The chain couples TRBV4-3 to TRBJ1-4; D ambiguous. Trimming shortened V by 1 base and J by 7 bases, and 7 bases separated the two germline ends. Germline V gene lookup returns CDR1 LGHNA and CDR2 YSLEER. This CDR3 is built from 13 residues. As DNA, the CDR3 is TGCGCCAGCAGCCAAGGTCGGGTTGAAAAACTGTTTTTT. Translating gives CASSQGRVEKLFF.

The chain employs TRBV5-6 and TRBJ2-7; a weak D match, TRBD1 (5 bases). V shed 2 bases and J shed 5 bases, with 11 bases lying between them. Looked up from germline, CDR1 is SGHDT and CDR2 is YYEEEE. The CDR3 consists of 13 residues. The CDR3 DNA reads as TGTGCCAGCAGCTTATACAGGTCAGACGAGCAGTACTTC. Its translation: CASSLYRSDEQYF.

The chain joins TRBV5-4 to TRBJ2-7, with TRBD1 identical over 10 bases. CDR3 length: 14 residues. V shed 4 bases, J shed 2 bases, and the junction held 3 bases outside the gene matches. The germline V gene encodes CDR1 SGHNT and CDR2 YYREEE (reference sequence). CDR3 loop: CASSAGQGTYEQYF. DNA for the CDR3: TGTGCCAGCAGCGCGGGACAGGGGACCTACGAGCAGTACTTC. The variable domain in full, completed from reference TRBV5-4 and TRBJ2-7, reads ETGVTQSPTHLIKTRGQQVTLRCSSQSGHNTVSWYQQALGQGPQFIFQYYREEENGRGNFPPRFSGLQFPNYSSELNVNALELDDSALYLCASSAGQGTYEQYFGPGTRLTVT.

This clone occurred once. This sequence joins TRBV13 and TRBJ2-1; D uncertain. V lost 0 bases to trimming and J lost 7 bases, with 10 bases between them. CDR3 length: 14 amino acids. The germline gives CDR1 PRHDT, CDR2 FYEKMQ (reference sequence). DNA for the CDR3: TGTGCCAGCAGCTTAGGCCTGGGGATGAATGAGCAGTTCTTC. This encodes CASSLGLGMNEQFF.

This chain uses TRBV4-2 with TRBJ2-2, with 7 bases fitting TRBD2. The CDR3 has 18 amino acids. J gave up 0 bases and V 3 bases, and 10 bases lay outside the gene matches. The germline V gene has CDR1 LGHNA and CDR2 YNFKEQ. For the CDR3, the DNA is TGTGCCAGCAGCCATTTCCCGGGAGGACAAACGAACACCGGGGAGCTGTTTTTT. Encoded protein: CASSHFPGGQTNTGELFF.

J is TRBJ1-2 and V is TRBV6-5, with a weak D call TRBD1 (5 bases). Trimming cost V 6 bases and J 5 bases, with 10 bases left between them. The germline CDR1 and CDR2 sequences are MNHEY and SVGAGI. CDR3 size: 12 residues. This chain's CDR3 is CASSPDSYGYTF. CDR3 sequence (DNA): TGTGCCAGCAGCCCCGACAGTTATGGCTACACCTTC.

The rearrangement uses TRBV27 and TRBJ2-3; possible D gene TRBD2, 5 bases. V was pared by 6 bases and J by 11 bases, with 12 bases between. The germline V gene encodes CDR1 MNHEY and CDR2 SMNVEV (reference sequence). This CDR3 has 11 amino acids. CDR3 nucleotide sequence: TGTGCCAGCAGCTGGGGAGTGGAGCAGTATTTT. It encodes CASSWGVEQYF.

This chain connects TRBV9 to TRBJ2-7; D is perhaps TRBD2 (5 bases). This CDR3 contains 13 residues. The V and J ends lost 4 bases and 6 bases respectively, with 14 bases between them. Per the germline V gene, CDR1 is SGDLS and CDR2 is YYNGEE. The CDR3 DNA reads as TGTGCCAGCAGCCCTCGTAGTAGCGTCGAGCAGTACTTC. This encodes CASSPRSSVEQYF.

The rearrangement uses TRBV9 and TRBJ2-7; no clear D. From germline, CDR1 is SGDLS and CDR2 YYNGEE. This CDR3 has 14 amino acids. The ends were cut back, 0 bases at V and 4 bases at J, with 11 bases in the middle. In nucleotides, the CDR3 is TGTGCCAGCAGCGTAGAGGACGGATCTTACGAGCAGTACTTC. Its protein product is CASSVEDGSYEQYF.

The chain has TRBV19 and TRBJ1-2, with 7 positions matching TRBD1. This CDR3 has 13 amino acids. Germline loops: CDR1 LNHDA, CDR2 SQIVND (reference sequence). V was clipped by 4 bases and J by 2 bases; unmatched bases: 1. The CDR3 protein is CASSTGGNYGYTF. CDR3 DNA sequence: TGTGCCAGTAGTACAGGGGGAAACTATGGCTACACCTTC.

J is TRBJ2-7 and V is TRBV19; D gene ambiguous. V lost 1 base and J 3 bases, leaving 10 bases between the germline ends. Germline V gene data show CDR1 as LNHDA and CDR2 as SQIVND (reference sequence). This CDR3 is 14 amino acids long. The CDR3 bases are TGTGCCAGTAGTATAGTCTTGACCAGCTACGAGCAGTACTTC. It yields the protein CASSIVLTSYEQYF.

The chain carries TRBV29-1 and TRBJ2-1, with 8 bases identical to TRBD1. V was clipped by 8 bases and J by 5 bases; unmatched bases: 8. The CDR3 loop spans 13 amino acids. The germline CDR1 and CDR2 sequences are SQVTM and ANQGSEA. The CDR3 coding sequence is TGCAGCCCGCGGGGACAGGACGACAATGAGCAGTTCTTC. Protein sequence: CSPRGQDDNEQFF.

The genes are TRBV18 and TRBJ1-2, with 7 bases matching TRBD1. Trimming took 2 bases from V and 0 from J; bases not matched to a gene: 6. This CDR3 comprises 16 residues. Germline V CDR1 and CDR2: KGHSH, LQKENI. This CDR3 is CASSPGTAEANYGYTF. CDR3 DNA: TGTGCCAGCTCACCAGGGACAGCCGAAGCTAACTATGGCTACACCTTC.

The V gene is TRBV4-2, the J gene TRBJ1-2; TRBD1 agrees at 10 bases. Germline trimming cut 1 base from V and 8 bases from J; bases unmatched to any gene: 13. This CDR3 has 17 amino acids. Germline V gene lookup returns CDR1 LGHNA and CDR2 YNFKEQ. The CDR3 sequence: CASSQVYGTGENGGYTF. CDR3 bases: TGTGCCAGCAGCCAAGTGTATGGGACAGGGGAGAATGGAGGCTACACCTTC.

The V call is TRBV20-1, the J call TRBJ2-7, with D unclear. This CDR3 is 11 amino acids long. Germline CDR1 reads DFQATT; CDR2 reads SNEGSKA (reference sequence). V was shortened by 3 bases and J by 4 bases, with 7 bases between the two germline ends. This CDR3 reads CSASYLYEQYF. DNA for the CDR3: TGCAGTGCTAGTTATCTTTACGAGCAGTACTTC.

V and J are TRBV25-1 and TRBJ1-1; D is possibly TRBD1 (6 bases). The length of the CDR3 is 15 residues. CDR1 is MGHDK and CDR2 is SYGVNS in the germline V gene. V was pared by 5 bases and J by 5 bases, with 18 bases between. DNA of the CDR3: TGTGCCAGCAGTACCTCGCTGGGGGGCATGACTGAAGCTTTCTTT. This gives the protein CASSTSLGGMTEAFF.

V usage is TRBV4-3 and J usage is TRBJ2-3, with D unclear. The germline CDR1 and CDR2 sequences are LGHNA and YSLEER. This CDR3 comprises 15 residues. V lost 0 bases to trimming and J lost 4 bases, with 11 bases between them. The CDR3 reads CASSQDHRGADTQYF. The CDR3 bases are TGCGCCAGCAGCCAAGATCACCGAGGAGCAGATACGCAGTATTTT.

The rearrangement uses TRBV27 and TRBJ2-7; D not certain. V lost 5 bases and J 0 bases, leaving 8 bases between the germline ends. The CDR3 runs 13 residues. The germline gives CDR1 MNHEY, CDR2 SMNVEV (reference sequence). CDR3 sequence reads: CASSPAPSYEQYF. DNA of the CDR3: TGTGCCAGCAGTCCCGCCCCCTCCTACGAGCAGTACTTC.

The rearrangement uses TRBV2 and TRBJ2-7; TRBD2 aligns across 11 bases. The CDR3 has 16 amino acids. CDR1 SNHLY and CDR2 FYNNEI come from the germline V gene. Trimming cost V 6 bases and J 0 bases; bases outside gene matches: 7. The DNA of the CDR3 is TGTGCCAGCAGAGCCGGGACTAGCGGATACTCCTACGAGCAGTACTTC. Protein product: CASRAGTSGYSYEQYF.

The rearrangement links TRBV5-1 to TRBJ2-1; a possible D gene is TRBD1 (5 bases). Trimming removed 0 bases at V and 2 bases at J, with 9 bases between. The CDR3 extends over 15 amino acids. Germline loops: CDR1 SGHRS, CDR2 YFSETQ. CDR3 sequence (DNA): TGCGCCAGCAGCTTGGTAGGGGTCCCCTACAATGAGCAGTTCTTC. It yields the protein CASSLVGVPYNEQFF. Full variable domain (outside the CDR3, taken from reference TRBV5-1 and TRBJ2-1): KAGVTQTPRYLIKTRGQQVTLSCSPISGHRSVSWYQQTPGQGLQFLFEYFSETQRNKGNFPGRFSGRQFSNSRSEMNVSTLELGDSALYLCASSLVGVPYNEQFFGPGTRLTVL.

The chain has TRBV20-1 and TRBJ2-7, with D unresolved. The germline gives CDR1 DFQATT, CDR2 SNEGSKA (reference sequence). The V gene lost 6 bases and the J gene lost 4 bases, with 10 bases spanning the gap. The CDR3 totals 11 residues. The DNA of the CDR3 is TGCAGTGCCCCCTCTGGGTACGAGCAGTACTTC. This sequence encodes CSAPSGYEQYF.

This chain uses TRBV5-6 with TRBJ2-1; 11 bases agree with TRBD2. The CDR3 is 16 amino acids. Trimming removed 4 bases from V and 7 bases from J; junction bases left unmatched: 10. CDR1 is SGHDT, CDR2 YYEEEE, per germline. DNA for the CDR3: TGTGCCAGCAGCCCCGAGACTAGCGGGGCCTGGAATGAGCAGTTCTTC. Amino acids: CASSPETSGAWNEQFF. The variable domain in full, completed from reference TRBV5-6 and TRBJ2-1, reads DAGVTQSPTHLIKTRGQQVTLRCSPKSGHDTVSWYQQALGQGPQFIFQYYEEEERQRGNFPDRFSGHQFPNYSSELNVNALLLGDSALYLCASSPETSGAWNEQFFGPGTRLTVL.

This clone was observed a single time. This chain links TRBV29-1 with TRBJ2-3; no definite D call. CDR1 SQVTM and CDR2 ANQGSEA come from the germline V gene. The germline V and J ends were trimmed by 6 bases and 1 base, with 14 bases remaining between them. This CDR3 comprises 14 residues. CDR3 sequence: CSVVGLQRTDTQYF. In nucleotides, the CDR3 is TGCAGCGTGGTTGGGTTGCAGCGCACAGATACGCAGTATTTT.